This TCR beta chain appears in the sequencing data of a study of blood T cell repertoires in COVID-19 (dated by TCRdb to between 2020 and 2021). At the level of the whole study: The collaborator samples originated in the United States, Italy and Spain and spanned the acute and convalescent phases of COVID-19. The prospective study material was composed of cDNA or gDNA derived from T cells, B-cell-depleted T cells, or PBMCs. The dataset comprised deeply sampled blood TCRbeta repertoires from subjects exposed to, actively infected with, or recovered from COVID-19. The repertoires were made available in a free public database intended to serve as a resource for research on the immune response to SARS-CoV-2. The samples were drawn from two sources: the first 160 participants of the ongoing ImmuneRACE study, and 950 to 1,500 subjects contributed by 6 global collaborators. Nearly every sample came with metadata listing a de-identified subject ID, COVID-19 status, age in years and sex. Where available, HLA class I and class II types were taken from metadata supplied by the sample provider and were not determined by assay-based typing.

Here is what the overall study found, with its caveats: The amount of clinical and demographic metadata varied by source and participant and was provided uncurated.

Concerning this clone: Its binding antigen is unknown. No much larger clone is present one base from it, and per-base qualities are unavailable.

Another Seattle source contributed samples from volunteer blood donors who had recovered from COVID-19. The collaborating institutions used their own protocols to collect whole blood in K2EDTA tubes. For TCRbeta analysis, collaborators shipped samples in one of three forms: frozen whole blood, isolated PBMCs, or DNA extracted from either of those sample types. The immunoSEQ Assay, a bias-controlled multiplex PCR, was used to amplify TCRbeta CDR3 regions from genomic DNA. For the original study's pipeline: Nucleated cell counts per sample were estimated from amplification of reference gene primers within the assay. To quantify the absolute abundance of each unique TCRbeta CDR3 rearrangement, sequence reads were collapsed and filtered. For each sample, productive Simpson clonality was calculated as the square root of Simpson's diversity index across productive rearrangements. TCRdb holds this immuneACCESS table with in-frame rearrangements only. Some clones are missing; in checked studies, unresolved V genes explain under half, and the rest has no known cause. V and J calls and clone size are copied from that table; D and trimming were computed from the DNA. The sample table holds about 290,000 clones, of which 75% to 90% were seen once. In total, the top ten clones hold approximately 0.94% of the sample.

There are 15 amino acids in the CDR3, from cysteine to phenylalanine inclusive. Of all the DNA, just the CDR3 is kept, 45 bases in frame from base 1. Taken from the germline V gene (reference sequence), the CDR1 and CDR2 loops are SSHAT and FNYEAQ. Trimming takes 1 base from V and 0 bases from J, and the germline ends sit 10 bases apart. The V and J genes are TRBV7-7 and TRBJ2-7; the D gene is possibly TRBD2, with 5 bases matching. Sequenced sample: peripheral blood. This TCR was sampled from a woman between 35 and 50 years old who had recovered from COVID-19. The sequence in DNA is TGTGCCAGCAGCTTAGGTCCGGGGAGCTCCTACGAGCAGTACTTC. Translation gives CASSLGPGSSYEQYF.